This TCR beta chain was profiled in a study of blood T cell repertoires in COVID-19. Study as a whole: COVID-19 samples collected from the United States, Italy and Spain covered acute and convalescent phases. Sources were T cells, B-cell-depleted T cells, or PBMCs; the material itself was cDNA or gDNA.

V lost 4 bases and J 6 bases, leaving 20 bases between the germline ends. Germline V CDR1 and CDR2: SGHKS, YYEKEE (reference sequence). The CDR3 sequence is 16 residues long. Authors' analysis steps: Using reference gene primer amplification, nucleated cell counts were estimated. Generated by immunoSEQ multiplex PCR, the TCRdb table keeps only in-frame clones and is missing some. That table is the source of V, J and clone size, and D and trimming were worked out from the DNA. The table shows about 280,000 clones, with 83% occurring only once. The chain employs TRBV5-5 and TRBJ2-1; the D gene is possibly TRBD2 (6 bases). The sample taken for sequencing was peripheral blood. This sequence was found in a woman aged 45-59 years who had recovered from COVID-19. The CDR3 nucleotides are TGTGCCAGCAGCCTTAGACTAGTCTTTGGACGCAATGAGCAGTTCTTC. Amino acid sequence: CASSLRLVFGRNEQFF.